This T cell receptor (beta chain) emerged from a study of blood T cell repertoires in COVID-19. As for the study in general: The United States, Italy and Spain supplied acute and convalescent COVID-19 samples. PBMCs, B-cell-depleted T cells, or T cells were the source of the cDNA or gDNA that made up the material.

The V segment lost 2 bases and the J segment 7 bases; nucleotides outside the gene matches: 6. The CDR3 is 15 amino acids. Germline CDR1 MNHEY, CDR2 SMNVEV (reference sequence). In the authors' methods: Cell counts per sample came from amplifying reference gene primers. The table came from immunoSEQ multiplex PCR; TCRdb's copy has only in-frame clones and leaves some out. D and trimming come from the DNA, and the V and J calls and clone size come from that table. The data hold around 190,000 clones, with around 84% observed a single time. V gene TRBV27 combines with J gene TRBJ1-5, with 9 bases lining up with TRBD1. This clonotype originated in a human donor in a cohort sampled during active COVID-19. Specimen: peripheral blood. The CDR3 spells CASSLVGQGKQPQHF. DNA of the CDR3: TGTGCCAGCAGTTTAGTAGGACAGGGGAAGCAGCCCCAGCATTTT.